This T cell receptor (beta chain) was found in a study of Siglec-9 on CD8 T cells in melanoma. Overall study results and limits: In melanoma tumors, a Siglec-9-marked effector memory CD8+ subset reportedly appeared to accumulate.

As to this clone: Its antigen remains unknown.

The V gene's germline CDR1 is SGHTA and CDR2 FQGTGA. Trimming removed 5 bases from V and 3 bases from J; junction bases left unmatched: 4. The length of the CDR3 is 14 residues. Assay: immunoSEQ multiplex PCR; the TCRdb copy retains only in-frame clones and omits some. The sample yields about 36,000 clones, around 82% seen once. The sample consisted of Siglec-9- CD8+ T cells sorted from blood. The chain carries TRBV7-3 and TRBJ2-1; TRBD1 matches 7 bases. This clonotype originated in a human donor in good health. Here the CDR3 reads CASSETGDYNEQFF. In DNA form, the CDR3 reads TGTGCCAGCAGCGAAACAGGGGACTACAATGAGCAGTTCTTC.